What follows are 8 T cell receptor beta chains derived from one specimen sequenced in a study of beta chain features in type 1 diabetes. As every portion of the isolated RNA was reverse transcribed, the sequencing read expressed TCRB transcripts. Here immunoSEQ multiplex PCR was the method, and the copy in TCRdb shows in-frame clones only, minus some. This sample has hundreds of thousands of clones, with roughly 31% found just once. The sample taken for sequencing was naive CD4+ T cells from blood. Receptors originate from a man between 18 and 29 years old in good health.

This sequence joins TRBV6-5 and TRBJ2-7; 9 bases agree with TRBD2. Per germline, CDR1 MNHEY and CDR2 SVGAGI. V trimming: 4 bases; J trimming: 2 bases; junction bases outside the gene matches: 6. The CDR3 is 15 amino acids. CDR3 amino acids: CASSSPGLATYEQYF. As DNA, the CDR3 is TGTGCCAGCAGTTCCCCGGGACTAGCCACCTACGAGCAGTACTTC.

This clone was recorded a few times. The chain has TRBV28 and TRBJ1-5; 9 bases fit TRBD1. Trimming at V came to 7 bases and at J to 7 bases, leaving 8 bases not matched to a gene. This CDR3 spans 14 amino acids. Germline CDR1 MDHEN, CDR2 SYDVKM. The CDR3 sequence is CASKKQGADQPQHF. In nucleotides, the CDR3 is TGTGCCAGCAAGAAACAGGGGGCGGACCAGCCCCAGCATTTT.

The rearrangement links TRBV4-2 to TRBJ2-5; tentatively, D is TRBD2 (5 bases). CDR1 is LGHNA, CDR2 YNFKEQ, per germline. Trimming stripped 0 bases from V and 3 bases from J, with 8 bases between. The CDR3 length is 14 residues. CDR3 region: CASSQENGKETQYF. The DNA of the CDR3 is TGTGCCAGCAGCCAAGAGAACGGGAAAGAGACCCAGTACTTC.

This clone came up once. This same CDR3 is encoded by further DNA sequences in the sample. The rearrangement links TRBV13 to TRBJ2-7; possibly TRBD1 for D (6 bases). V shed 3 bases and J shed 2 bases, with 8 bases lying between them. Germline CDR1 is PRHDT and CDR2 is FYEKMQ (reference sequence). The CDR3 is 13 amino acids. The CDR3, as DNA: TGTGCCAGCAGCTTGGACAGAGCCTACGAGCAGTACTTC. It yields the protein CASSLDRAYEQYF.

The V call is TRBV4-3, the J call TRBJ2-3; D unclear. Between the trimmed V and J ends, which lost 0 bases and 5 bases, there was a span of 15 bases. CDR1 is LGHNA, CDR2 YSLEER, per germline. CDR3 length equals 16 residues. The CDR3 DNA is TGCGCCAGCAGCCAAGACTTCCTCTCTGGGCAAGATACGCAGTATTTT. Its translation is CASSQDFLSGQDTQYF.

This clone was counted a few times. In the same sample, other DNA sequences code for this CDR3. The rearrangement links TRBV29-1 to TRBJ2-7; D not resolved. Germline CDR1 is SQVTM and CDR2 is ANQGSEA. Trimming removed 6 bases at V and 2 bases at J, with 11 bases between. This CDR3 region has 12 residues. Here the CDR3 DNA reads TGCAGCGTGTCCGGTTCCCCCTACGAGCAGTACTTC. It specifies CSVSGSPYEQYF.

The V call is TRBV19, the J call TRBJ2-1, with TRBD2 matching 9 bases. The germline V gene encodes CDR1 LNHDA and CDR2 SQIVND (reference sequence). There are 15 residues in the CDR3. Trimming removed 5 bases from V and 4 bases from J; junction bases left unmatched: 6. The CDR3 is CASSVLAGDYNEQFF. CDR3 sequence (DNA): TGTGCCAGTAGTGTACTAGCGGGCGATTACAATGAGCAGTTCTTC.

This clone has a handful of counts. This chain connects TRBV14 to TRBJ2-1; D remains unclear. This CDR3 is 14 amino acids long. V was shortened by 0 bases and J by 6 bases, with 9 bases between the two germline ends. Germline CDR1 SGHDN, CDR2 FVKESK. The CDR3 DNA follows: TGTGCCAGCAGCCAAGAGAACAAAGTCAATGAGCAGTTCTTC. It specifies CASSQENKVNEQFF.